This passage covers 26 T cell receptor beta chains from one sample sequenced in a study of blood T cell repertoires in COVID-19. Repertoires were generated with immunoSEQ multiplex PCR, while TCRdb's copy carries only in-frame clones and drops some. The repertoire holds hundreds of thousands of clones, with around nine tenths as singletons. The material sequenced was PBMCs or T cells enriched from blood (not recorded which). Receptors were obtained from a woman aged 30 to 39 who had been exposed to COVID-19.

This chain uses TRBV29-1 with TRBJ2-1, with D tentatively TRBD1 (5 bases). V was pared by 2 bases and J by 2 bases, with 7 bases between. CDR1 SQVTM and CDR2 ANQGSEA come from the germline V gene. The CDR3 length is 13 residues. The CDR3 DNA is TGCAGCGTTGAACCAGGGACCTACAATGAGCAGTTCTTC. Translated, it gives CSVEPGTYNEQFF.

Worth noting for this clone: The same CDR3 arises from other DNA sequences in this sample as well. The chain joins TRBV29-1 to TRBJ2-3; weak D call: TRBD1 (6 bases). Germline values: CDR1 SQVTM, CDR2 ANQGSEA. V lost 5 bases and J 0 bases, leaving 9 bases between the germline ends. CDR3 length: 13 residues. CDR3 loop: CSVRRGSTDTQYF. Here the CDR3 DNA reads TGCAGCGTTCGCAGGGGAAGCACAGATACGCAGTATTTT.

The V call is TRBV4-1, the J call TRBJ2-1; TRBD2 matches 8 bases. J lost 1 base, V lost 1 base, and 9 bases had no gene match. CDR1 and CDR2 (germline): MGHRA, YSYEKL. The CDR3 totals 18 residues. CDR3 in DNA: TGCGCCAGCAGCCAAGGTACCGGGGGGGCCCTTTCCTACAATGAGCAGTTCTTC. Amino acid sequence: CASSQGTGGALSYNEQFF.

There are a few counts of this clone. The same CDR3 is also encoded by other DNA sequences in this sample. This rearrangement joins TRBV5-1 to TRBJ2-3; 10 bases are a match to TRBD1. Germline lookup yields CDR1 SGHRS and CDR2 YFSETQ. After removal of 4 bases from V and 4 bases from J, the junction contained 3 bases not matched to a gene. The CDR3 runs 14 residues. Written as DNA, the CDR3 is TGCGCCAGCAGCACCGGACAGGGGGCAGATACGCAGTATTTT. This sequence encodes CASSTGQGADTQYF.

This chain uses TRBV7-3 with TRBJ2-3; 7 bases are shared with TRBD2. From germline, CDR1 is SGHTA and CDR2 FQGTGA. This CDR3 is 15 amino acids long. Trimming cost V 5 bases and J 1 base; bases outside gene matches: 6. The CDR3 region has the DNA TGTGCCAGCAGCATTGTTCGGGGGGGCACAGATACGCAGTATTTT. This encodes CASSIVRGGTDTQYF.

The chain carries TRBV2 and TRBJ2-7; tentatively, D is TRBD1 (6 bases). V was pared by 6 bases and J by 4 bases, with 10 bases between. CDR3 length: 12 residues. Per the germline V gene, CDR1 is SNHLY and CDR2 is FYNNEI. CDR3 coding DNA: TGTGCCAGCAGGATACAGGGATACGAGCAGTACTTC. It is translated as CASRIQGYEQYF.

The genes are TRBV3-1 (or the pseudogene TRBV3-2) and TRBJ1-3; D possibly corresponds to TRBD1 (5 bases). The CDR3 contains 16 residues. Germline V gives CDR1 LGHDT, CDR2 YNNKEL (reference sequence). The germline V and J ends were trimmed by 1 base and 0 bases, with 10 bases remaining between them. CDR3 amino acids: CASSQVGVGSGNTIYF. CDR3 nucleotide sequence: TGTGCCAGCAGCCAAGTAGGGGTTGGCTCTGGAAACACCATATATTTT.

The chain recombines TRBV7-6 with TRBJ2-1, with 9 positions matching TRBD1. The V and J ends lost 7 bases and 4 bases, in that order; junction bases with no gene match: 11. This CDR3 comprises 16 residues. Germline loops: CDR1 SGHVS, CDR2 FNYEAQ. The CDR3 DNA follows: TGTGCCAGCACCGGAACTCCGGGACAGGGATACAATGAGCAGTTCTTC. Translation gives CASTGTPGQGYNEQFF.

The chain recombines TRBV7-9 with TRBJ2-1, with 7 bases fitting TRBD2. V shed 0 bases and J 0 bases; nucleotides not matched to a gene: 5. CDR3 length: 17 amino acids. Germline V gene sequence: CDR1 SEHNR, CDR2 FQNEAQ (reference sequence). CDR3 in amino acids: CASSLAPGGDSYNEQFF. The CDR3 DNA sequence: TGTGCCAGCAGCTTAGCGCCGGGGGGTGACTCCTACAATGAGCAGTTCTTC. Looking up the rest from reference TRBV7-9 and TRBJ2-1 gives the full variable domain: DTGVSQNPRHKITKRGQNVTFRCDPISEHNRLYWYRQTLGQGPEFLTYFQNEAQLEKSRLLSDRFSAERPKGSFSTLEIQRTEQGDSAMYLCASSLAPGGDSYNEQFFGPGTRLTVL.

V and J are TRBV19 and TRBJ1-5; 9 bases agree with TRBD1. CDR3 length equals 17 residues. V dropped 6 bases and J dropped 2; count of bases not matched to a gene: 11. The germline gives CDR1 LNHDA, CDR2 SQIVND (reference sequence). The CDR3 DNA reads as TGTGCCAGTAGCGCCGGGACAGGGACTTTAGGCAATCAGCCCCAGCATTTT. This translates into CASSAGTGTLGNQPQHF.

The genes are TRBV4-1 and TRBJ2-1; 9 bases line up with TRBD2. J lost 7 bases, V lost 4 bases, and 11 bases had no gene match. Germline values: CDR1 MGHRA, CDR2 YSYEKL. CDR3 length equals 16 residues. This CDR3 reads CASSPKLAGGPNEQFF. DNA of the CDR3: TGCGCCAGCAGCCCAAAGTTGGCGGGGGGGCCTAATGAGCAGTTCTTC.

The chain is built from TRBV18 and TRBJ2-4; TRBD2 aligns across 7 bases. Losses at the gene ends were 0 bases for V and 1 base for J; bases not matched to a gene: 0. CDR3 size: 15 residues. Germline lookup yields CDR1 KGHSH and CDR2 LQKENI. CDR3 sequence reads: CASSPPGGAKNIQYF. The CDR3 region has the DNA TGTGCCAGCTCACCACCGGGGGGGGCCAAAAACATTCAGTACTTC.

V is TRBV3-1 (or the pseudogene TRBV3-2) and J is TRBJ1-5, with D uncertain. The CDR3 is made up of 13 amino acids. In germline, CDR1 is LGHDT, CDR2 YNNKEL (reference sequence). Trimming removed 0 bases from V and 7 bases from J, with 7 bases in between. The CDR3 spells CASSQDLQQPQHF. Written as DNA, the CDR3 is TGTGCCAGCAGCCAAGATCTCCAGCAGCCCCAGCATTTT.

This clone was recorded only once. The chain joins TRBV5-5 to TRBJ2-5; D possibly matches TRBD1 or TRBD2 (5 bases each). Trimming left V 4 bases short and J 4 bases short, with 17 bases between. The CDR3 totals 15 residues. Germline values: CDR1 SGHKS, CDR2 YYEKEE (reference sequence). This CDR3 is CASSLGPSGAETQYF. As DNA, the CDR3 is TGTGCCAGCAGCCTGGGACCCTCTGGGGCAGAGACCCAGTACTTC.

The CDR3 here is CASSQVYYEQYF. CDR3 DNA sequence: TGTGCCAGCAGCCAAGTTTACTACGAGCAGTACTTC. This sequence joins TRBV3-1 (or the pseudogene TRBV3-2) and TRBJ2-7; D unclear. Trimming took 1 base from V and 3 from J, leaving 4 bases between them. Germline V gives CDR1 LGHDT, CDR2 YNNKEL (reference sequence). The CDR3 contains 12 residues.

The chain couples TRBV30 to TRBJ2-1; 11 nucleotides agree with TRBD2. CDR1 is GTSNPN and CDR2 is SVGIG in the germline V gene (reference sequence). The V gene end was trimmed by 6 bases and the J gene end by 6 bases; junction bases not matched to a gene: 7. The CDR3 runs to 14 residues. CDR3 bases: TGTGCCTGTCTAGCGGGGGGAGTCCCCAATGAGCAGTTCTTC. This encodes CACLAGGVPNEQFF.

The genes are TRBV9 and TRBJ1-2; possibly TRBD1 for D (5 bases). V was pared by 4 bases and J by 4 bases, with 17 bases between. CDR1 SGDLS and CDR2 YYNGEE come from the germline V gene. The CDR3 is 15 amino acids. CDR3 sequence (DNA): TGTGCCAGCAGCCCAGAACCCCGACAGACCTATGGCTACACCTTC. It is translated as CASSPEPRQTYGYTF. Using reference TRBV9 and TRBJ1-2 for the parts outside the CDR3, the full variable domain is DSGVTQTPKHLITATGQRVTLRCSPRSGDLSVYWYQQSLDQGLQFLIQYYNGEERAKGNILERFSAQQFPDLHSELNLSSLELGDSALYFCASSPEPRQTYGYTFGSGTRLTVV.

The J gene is TRBJ1-4, the V gene TRBV5-4; 7 bases line up with TRBD1. Germline V gene sequence: CDR1 SGHNT, CDR2 YYREEE (reference sequence). J lost 8 bases, V lost 2 bases, and 15 bases had no gene match. The CDR3 has 17 residues. In nucleotides, the CDR3 is TGTGCCAGCAGCTTTACAGGGGATCGGGATTTGGGCGAAAAACTGTTTTTT. It specifies CASSFTGDRDLGEKLFF. Using reference TRBV5-4 and TRBJ1-4 for the parts outside the CDR3, the full variable domain is ETGVTQSPTHLIKTRGQQVTLRCSSQSGHNTVSWYQQALGQGPQFIFQYYREEENGRGNFPPRFSGLQFPNYSSELNVNALELDDSALYLCASSFTGDRDLGEKLFFGSGTQLSVL.

This clone was detected once. The chain employs TRBV3-1 (or the pseudogene TRBV3-2) and TRBJ1-2; D perhaps matches TRBD1 (6 bases). The germline gives CDR1 LGHDT, CDR2 YNNKEL (reference sequence). V was shortened by 5 bases and J by 8 bases, with 15 bases between the two germline ends. This CDR3 has 13 amino acids. Written as DNA, the CDR3 is TGTGCCAGCAGCTACGGCAGGGGAGTAGGCTACACCTTC. Encoded protein: CASSYGRGVGYTF.

The chain couples TRBV28 to TRBJ2-1; 8 positions agree with TRBD2. The CDR3 has 16 amino acids. Germline assignment: CDR1 MDHEN and CDR2 SYDVKM. J lost 0 bases, V lost 5 bases, and 6 bases had no gene match. The CDR3 DNA reads as TGTGCCAGCAGTCCGGGGGGGGCGAGCTCCTACAATGAGCAGTTCTTC. It codes for CASSPGGASSYNEQFF. The full variable domain, completed using reference TRBV28 and TRBJ2-1, is DVKVTQSSRYLVKRTGEKVFLECVQDMDHENMFWYRQDPGLGLRLIYFSYDVKMKEKGDIPEGYSVSREKKERFSLILESASTNQTSMYLCASSPGGASSYNEQFFGPGTRLTVL.

The rearrangement uses TRBV5-8 and TRBJ1-1; 9 bases map to TRBD1. The CDR3 spans 19 residues. V trimming: 1 base; J trimming: 7 bases; junction bases outside the gene matches: 20. CDR1 is SGHTS and CDR2 is YDEGEE in the germline V gene. Written as DNA, the CDR3 is TGTGCCAGCAGCTTGTACTACAGGGGGCTTGATCCCTCCTCGGTTGAAGCTTTCTTT. Residues: CASSLYYRGLDPSSVEAFF.

CDR3 nucleotides: TGTGCCAGCAGCTTAGAGAGGGCCTCGAATCAGCCCCAGCATTTT. Translating gives CASSLERASNQPQHF. This sequence joins TRBV7-8 and TRBJ1-5; D remains unclear. Germline V lookup: CDR1 SGHVS, CDR2 FQNEAQ. This CDR3 comprises 15 residues. Trimming removed 1 base at V and 4 bases at J, with 11 bases between.

In this sample, this clone turned up once. J is TRBJ1-1 and V is TRBV19, with TRBD1 as a possible D gene (5 bases). From germline, CDR1 is LNHDA and CDR2 SQIVND (reference sequence). The CDR3 extends over 15 amino acids. V was shortened by 2 bases and J by 3 bases, with 13 bases between the two germline ends. As DNA, the CDR3 is TGTGCCAGTAGTATACAGGGAATTAGGGACACTGAAGCTTTCTTT. It yields the protein CASSIQGIRDTEAFF.

The rearrangement joins TRBV7-8 to TRBJ1-5, with TRBD1 identical over 8 bases. Looked up from germline, CDR1 is SGHVS and CDR2 is FQNEAQ. This CDR3 spans 16 amino acids. V was pared by 1 base and J by 4 bases, with 6 bases of the junction left unmatched. In DNA form, the CDR3 reads TGTGCCAGCAGCTTAGACGGCAGGGGGCGGAATCAGCCCCAGCATTTT. Amino acids: CASSLDGRGRNQPQHF.

The chain employs TRBV21-1 and TRBJ2-5; the table's D call, TRBD2, was not checked against the DNA. TRBV21-1 is marked as a pseudogene. The CDR3 extends over 18 amino acids. The DNA for the CDR3 is TGTGCCAGCAGCTCAAAGGGGTCTGGCGGGGGCGTCTTTGAGACCCAGTACTTC. Translating it yields CASSSKGSGGGVFETQYF.

This clone has only one observation. The rearrangement joins TRBV7-9 to TRBJ1-2; unclear D gene. Germline assignment: CDR1 SEHNR and CDR2 FQNEAQ (reference sequence). V was trimmed by 5 bases and J by 3 bases, leaving 19 bases between them. The CDR3 runs 16 residues. CDR3 sequence reads: CASSPVPGFPYYGYTF. The CDR3, as DNA: TGTGCCAGCAGCCCCGTACCGGGGTTCCCGTACTATGGCTACACCTTC.